This TCR beta chain was identified in a study of blood T cell repertoires in COVID-19. Study-level background: PBMCs, B-cell-depleted T cells, or T cells provided the cDNA or gDNA that made up the material.

The protocol was immunoSEQ multiplex PCR, while the TCRdb copy is restricted to in-frame clones and leaves out a portion. The data show approximately 69,000 clones, with less than 85% seen just once and more than 20% held by the top ten. The CDR3 length is 14 residues. V was shortened by 6 bases and J by 4 bases, with 14 bases between the two germline ends. Germline V CDR1 and CDR2: MGHDK, SYGVNS. Sequenced input: peripheral blood. The chain has TRBV25-1 and TRBJ2-3; tentative D call: TRBD1 (7 bases). This TCR derives from a man aged 55 to 70 with acute or convalescent COVID-19. CDR3 nucleotides: TGTGCCAGCAGGAGACAGGGACTCCCAGATACGCAGTATTTT. This encodes CASRRQGLPDTQYF. Based on the CDR3 plus reference TRBV25-1 and TRBJ2-3, the full variable domain is EADIYQTPRYLVIGTGKKITLECSQTMGHDKMYWYQQDPGMELHLIHYSYGVNSTEKGDLSSESTVSRIRTEHFPLTLESARPSHTSQYLCASRRQGLPDTQYFGPGTRLTVL.